The clone carrying this T cell receptor beta chain was observed many times. Its antigen is not known. This sample was included in a study of T-cell reconstitution after alpha-beta-depleted transplantation in children. General study findings and limits: Certain patients had high TCRbeta diversity at day 60, and it came from recipient T cells and thymic progenitors that survived. At around two months after transplant, the alpha-beta T cells were reportedly derived from several hundred expanded clones that came from non-depleted graft cells. T-cell counts and diversity were attributed mostly to newly produced T cells one year after transplant.

The library targeted TCRbeta and was prepared with unique molecular identifiers. Using its own MiXCR run on the PCR reads, TCRdb lists one record per CDR3 protein. The sample lists approximately 500,000 distinct CDR3 sequences; roughly a tenth were seen once. The germline gives CDR1 SGHRS, CDR2 YFSETQ. The germline V and J ends were trimmed by 0 bases and 7 bases, with 10 bases remaining between them. The CDR3 length is 14 residues. The chain joins TRBV5-1 to TRBJ2-2; D gene unclear. This clonotype was obtained from a child aged 2-15 years with inherited bone marrow failure, due to receive a stem cell transplant. Sequenced here: PBMCs, sampled before TCRalphabeta/CD19-depleted stem cell transplant. The CDR3 coding sequence is TGCGCCAGCAGCTTGGACAGCGCCGGCGGGGAGCTGTTTTTT. It yields the protein CASSLDSAGGELFF.